The rows below give T cell receptor beta chains drawn from one sample of a study of cytomegalovirus exposure and HLA in healthy donors. Assay used: immunoSEQ multiplex PCR; TCRdb lists only in-frame clones, some missing. The sample records about 71,000 clones, around 70% being singletons. The sequencing input was PBMCs. The receptor source for this set is a woman between 45 and 60 years old in good health and CMV-seropositive. CDR3s include the opening cysteine and the closing phenylalanine or tryptophan. The D gene is left open where the match is weak. Rows may omit the clone size; those that give it use once, few, many or a size class.

V gene,clone size,D gene,J gene,CDR3 DNA,CDR3 protein
TRBV5-6,few,NA,TRBJ2-5,TGTGCCAGCAGCCTCTCAGGGGAAGAGACCCAGTACTTC,CASSLSGEETQYF
TRBV9,NA,TRBD1,TRBJ2-7,TGTGCCAGCAGCTCGAGGGACAGGGGTGGATACGAGCAGTACTTC,CASSSRDRGGYEQYF
TRBV5-4,few,TRBD1,TRBJ1-4,TGTGCCAGCAGCTTCGACAGGGGTGAAAAACTGTTTTTT,CASSFDRGEKLFF
TRBV9,NA,NA,TRBJ2-3,TGTGCCAGCAGCGTTGAGGCGTTCACAGATACGCAGTATTTT,CASSVEAFTDTQYF
TRBV4-3,NA,NA,TRBJ1-3,TGCGCCAGCAGCCAAGTTAGCACAGGCTCTGGAAACACCATATATTTT,CASSQVSTGSGNTIYF
TRBV6-1,NA,TRBD2,TRBJ2-7,TGTGCCAGCAGTGAACCCCGGGGGACTAGCGGGAGTTTGGGCGAGCAGTACTTC,CASSEPRGTSGSLGEQYF
TRBV5-1,NA,NA,TRBJ1-3,TGCGCCAGCAGCCCGAGTGAGCCAAGCTCTGGAAACACCATATATTTT,CASSPSEPSSGNTIYF
TRBV27,once,NA,TRBJ1-2,TGTGCCAGCAGTTTATTGGGAGCTAACTATGGCTACACCTTC,CASSLLGANYGYTF
TRBV6-5,few,NA,TRBJ2-7,TGTGCCAGCAGTTACTCAGGCGGGGGCTCTGCCTACGAGCAGTACTTC,CASSYSGGGSAYEQYF
TRBV19,NA,TRBD1,TRBJ2-1,TGTGCCAGTATCCCAACTTTAACACGGACAGGGGGCTACAATGAGCAGTTCTTC,CASIPTLTRTGGYNEQFF
TRBV27,NA,NA,TRBJ1-6,TGTGCCAGCAGTTTGGTCGGGGCCTATAATTCACCCCTCCACTTT,CASSLVGAYNSPLHF
TRBV2,NA,NA,TRBJ1-6,TGTGCCAGGAGGATCGATTCACCCCTCCACTTT,CARRIDSPLHF
TRBV2,few,NA,TRBJ1-4,TGTGCCAGCAGTTCTAGCCTGGGGACTAATGAAAAACTGTTTTTT,CASSSSLGTNEKLFF
TRBV6-6,NA,NA,TRBJ2-4,TGTGCCAGCACCGCCGCGGGTCTGCTAGCCAAAAACATTCAGTACTTC,CASTAAGLLAKNIQYF
TRBV7-6,NA,TRBD2,TRBJ2-1,TGTGCCAGCAGCCCGGGGGGGCACAATGAGCAGTTCTTC,CASSPGGHNEQFF
TRBV2,NA,NA,TRBJ1-4,TGTGCCGGCAGTGGAGGGTCTACCAGGGGTGAAAAACTGTTTTTT,CAGSGGSTRGEKLFF
TRBV9,NA,NA,TRBJ1-5,TGTGCCAGCAGCGTAGGTCCGGACACTCGGCAGCCCCAGCATTTT,CASSVGPDTRQPQHF
TRBV18,NA,NA,TRBJ2-5,TGTGCCAGCTCACTACTAGTTACCCAAGAGACCCAGTACTTC,CASSLLVTQETQYF
TRBV9,NA,TRBD2,TRBJ2-7,TGTGCCAGCAGCGTAGGAGGGACTAGCGTCTACGAGCAGTACTTC,CASSVGGTSVYEQYF
TRBV19,NA,NA,TRBJ1-1,TGTGCCAGTAGTATTGCGGTGGGCACTGAAGCTTTCTTT,CASSIAVGTEAFF
TRBV28,NA,TRBD2,TRBJ2-1,TGTGCCAGCAGTTTACTCCGACTAGCGGGAATTGGCAATGAGCAGTTCTTC,CASSLLRLAGIGNEQFF
TRBV18,few,TRBD1,TRBJ2-1,TGTGCCAGCTCACCAAAGACAGGGGGCTTTGGAAATGAGCAGTTCTTC,CASSPKTGGFGNEQFF
TRBV2,NA,NA,TRBJ2-6,TGTGCCAGCGAACTTGAGACTGGGGCCAACGTCCTGACTTTC,CASELETGANVLTF
TRBV6-1,NA,NA,TRBJ2-6,TGTGCCAGCAGTGATGGACAGTCCAGCTCTGGGGCCAACGTCCTGACTTTC,CASSDGQSSSGANVLTF
TRBV29-1,NA,TRBD1,TRBJ1-1,TGCAGCGGGGGACAGGGTCTCACTGAAGCTTTCTTT,CSGGQGLTEAFF
TRBV5-1,NA,NA,TRBJ2-1,TGCGCCAGCAGCTTAACATCGTTTCAGGTAAAGAATGAGCAGTTCTTC,CASSLTSFQVKNEQFF
TRBV28,few,TRBD1,TRBJ2-7,TGTGCCAGCAGTTTGGGAGACAGGGACTACGAGCAGTACTTC,CASSLGDRDYEQYF
TRBV6-1,many,NA,TRBJ2-3,TGTGCCAGCAGTGACCGCGGGGGCTTTAGCACAGATACGCAGTATTTT,CASSDRGGFSTDTQYF
TRBV20-1,NA,NA,TRBJ1-1,TGCAGTGCCCAGTACACTGAAGCTTTCTTT,CSAQYTEAFF
TRBV19,NA,TRBD1,TRBJ1-1,TGTGCCAGTAGTATAGGGGACAGAAACACTGAAGCTTTCTTT,CASSIGDRNTEAFF
TRBV4-3,NA,TRBD2,TRBJ2-5,TGCGCCAGCAGCCAAGATCGAGGGGCGGGGGGTCGGGAGACCCAGTACTTC,CASSQDRGAGGRETQYF
TRBV29-1,NA,NA,TRBJ2-2,TGCAGCGCCGAGGCCAGATCGAACACCGGGGAGCTGTTTTTT,CSAEARSNTGELFF
TRBV11-3,NA,NA,TRBJ1-4,TGTGCCAGCAGCTCCAGTCGAACTAATGAAAAACTGTTTTTT,CASSSSRTNEKLFF
TRBV4-1,NA,TRBD2,TRBJ2-1,TGCGCCAGCAGCATACTAGCGGGGGACAATGAGCAGTTCTTC,CASSILAGDNEQFF
TRBV7-9,NA,NA,TRBJ1-2,TGTGCCAGCAGCTTAGCCGGAGACTTCTATGGCTACACCTTC,CASSLAGDFYGYTF
TRBV30,few,NA,TRBJ1-6,TGTGCCTGGAGTGTTGGGGGGACCTATAATTCACCCCTCCACTTT,CAWSVGGTYNSPLHF
TRBV19,NA,TRBD1,TRBJ1-1,TGTGCCAGTAGTATAGGGGACAGGCGTCTTGAAGCTTTCTTT,CASSIGDRRLEAFF
TRBV9,NA,TRBD1,TRBJ2-7,TGTGCCAGCAGCATTGGACAGGGGGCCTCCGAGCAGTACTTC,CASSIGQGASEQYF
TRBV19,few,NA,TRBJ2-3,TGTGCCAGTAGCCAATTGGGGGGGCTCGGCAACACAGATACGCAGTATTTT,CASSQLGGLGNTDTQYF
TRBV6-5,few,TRBD1,TRBJ1-4,TGTGCCAGCAGTTACGGGACAGGGACAACTAATGAAAAACTGTTTTTT,CASSYGTGTTNEKLFF
TRBV19,NA,NA,TRBJ2-1,TGTGCCAGTAGTATTTTAGGGACAAGCAATGAGCAGTTCTTC,CASSILGTSNEQFF
TRBV28,once,NA,TRBJ2-5,TGTGCCAGCAGGGAGCAAGAGACCCAGTACTTC,CASREQETQYF
TRBV7-9,NA,NA,TRBJ1-2,TGTGCCAGCAGCCCCCCGGGATATGGCTACACCTTC,CASSPPGYGYTF
TRBV5-1,NA,TRBD2,TRBJ2-1,TGCGCCACTTCCGCGGGGGGCCCAACCGGTGAGCAGTTCTTC,CATSAGGPTGEQFF
TRBV7-9,NA,NA,TRBJ1-6,TGTGCCAGCAGCTTATGGTCTACAGAAGATTCACCCCTCCACTTT,CASSLWSTEDSPLHF
TRBV5-6,NA,NA,TRBJ2-2,TGTGCCAGCAGGCGCAGACTCACGAACACCGGGGAGCTGTTTTTT,CASRRRLTNTGELFF
TRBV7-8,NA,NA,TRBJ1-1,TGTGCCAGCAGCTTAGCGGAGGGGAGTGGCACTGAAGCTTTCTTT,CASSLAEGSGTEAFF
TRBV6-1,few,NA,TRBJ2-7,TGTGCCAGCAGACCGGACGGGGCCTACGAGCAGTACTTC,CASRPDGAYEQYF
TRBV27,few,TRBD2,TRBJ2-1,TGTGCCAGCAGTCGCATTCCCGGGACTAGCGGGGTCCCCTACAATGAGCAGTTCTTC,CASSRIPGTSGVPYNEQFF
TRBV29-1,NA,NA,TRBJ2-5,TGCAGCGTTGACAGGGGAAACCAAGAGACCCAGTACTTC,CSVDRGNQETQYF
TRBV27,NA,TRBD1,TRBJ1-2,TGTGCCAGCAGTTCGAAACATCCCGACAGGGGGTGGTTTGGCTACACCTTC,CASSSKHPDRGWFGYTF